This T cell receptor beta chain stems from a study of T cell responses to AZD1222 COVID-19 vaccine. The CDR3 runs 14 residues. CDR1 and CDR2 from the germline V gene are SEHNR and FQNEAQ (reference sequence). V was cut by 1 base and J by 4 bases, with 10 bases left in between. Sequencing was performed with immunoSEQ multiplex PCR; in TCRdb, only in-frame clones are kept and a portion is missing. The sample has roughly 72,000 clones; 85% are singletons. V usage is TRBV7-9 and J usage is TRBJ1-2; D not resolved. The sequencing here drew on peripheral blood, taken on day 0 of AZD1222 vaccination. This clonotype was obtained from an adult in good health. CDR3 sequence (DNA): TGTGCCAGCAGCTTAGGCGCCCTCGGCTATGGCTACACCTTC. Translated, it gives CASSLGALGYGYTF.